The TCR beta chain described here comes from a study of T cell responses to AZD1222 COVID-19 vaccine. Profiled with immunoSEQ multiplex PCR; TCRdb holds only in-frame clones, not every one. The sample has around 140,000 clones, approximately 92% seen once; the top ten hold roughly 1.7%. This clone appeared a few times. Germline CDR1 and CDR2: LNHNV and YYDKDF (reference sequence). This CDR3 spans 16 amino acids. V dropped 5 bases and J dropped 0 bases, with 14 bases sitting between them. The chain links TRBV15 to TRBJ1-3; TRBD1 is a possible D gene (5 bases). This TCR was sampled from an adult in good health. This specimen was peripheral blood, taken on day 0 of AZD1222 vaccination. This CDR3 reads CATSLQTASSGNTIYF. The CDR3 nucleotides read TGTGCCACCAGCTTACAGACAGCGAGCTCTGGAAACACCATATATTTT.